These 31 T cell receptor beta chains came from one sample sequenced in a study of neurological immune-mediated disorders. TCRdb reprocessed the 5' RACE reads with MiXCR, giving one entry per CDR3 protein. The table has roughly 50,000 distinct CDR3 sequences, 3.5% to 5.5% seen once. The sample comprised PBMCs. These receptors were collected from a woman in her fifties or sixties with multiple sclerosis.

In this sample, this clonotype turned up many times. One junction end disagrees with the germline gene, perhaps due to a read error. V gene TRBV20-1 combines with J gene TRBJ1-5; D is perhaps TRBD1 (5 bases). The germline V gene encodes CDR1 DFQATT and CDR2 SNEGSKA (reference sequence). The length of the CDR3 is 13 residues. The CDR3 DNA is TGCAGCGCTAAGGGGACGATTAATCAGCCCCAGCATTTT. This translates into CSAKGTINQPQHF.

This chain connects TRBV10-3 to TRBJ2-5, with TRBD1 as a possible D gene (6 bases). This CDR3 is 12 amino acids long. The germline CDR1 and CDR2 sequences are ENHRY and SYGVKD. V was pared by 11 bases and J by 3 bases, with 13 bases between. The CDR3 DNA reads TGTGCCTCCGGAGAGGGGGAAGAGACCCAGTACTTC. Translated: CASGEGEETQYF.

This chain links TRBV10-3 with TRBJ1-5, with TRBD1 identical over 11 bases. V shed 8 bases and J 1 base; nucleotides not matched to a gene: 1. This CDR3 is 14 amino acids long. Germline assignment: CDR1 ENHRY and CDR2 SYGVKD. The CDR3: CAIGTGGSNQPQHF. The CDR3 region has the DNA TGTGCCATCGGGACAGGGGGGAGCAATCAGCCCCAGCATTTT.

This clonotype was seen many times. At one end, the junction sequence differs from germline, possibly due to a read error. The CDR3 DNA follows: TGTGCCAGCAGCCTAGCAGAGAACACTGAAGCTTTCTTT. This gives the protein CASSLAENTEAFF. This chain uses TRBV7-9 with TRBJ1-1; no firm D call. Germline V gene data show CDR1 as SEHNR and CDR2 as FQNEAQ (reference sequence). The CDR3 is made up of 13 amino acids.

At least ten counts were recorded for this clonotype. This sequence joins TRBV5-1 and TRBJ2-3; the D call may be TRBD1 or TRBD2 (6 bases each). Per germline, CDR1 SGHRS and CDR2 YFSETQ. V dropped 0 bases and J dropped 2 bases, with 13 bases sitting between them. This CDR3 region has 16 residues. This CDR3 reads CASSLEGEASTDTQYF. In DNA form, the CDR3 reads TGCGCCAGCAGCTTGGAGGGGGAGGCTTCCACAGATACGCAGTATTTT.

This clonotype appeared many times. The CDR3 spells CASSHDRAGANVLTF. The CDR3 DNA sequence: TGTGCCAGCAGCCACGACAGGGCCGGGGCCAACGTCCTGACTTTC. The rearrangement uses TRBV3-1 and TRBJ2-6; 7 bases are shared with TRBD1. The junction had 3 bases not matched to a gene; V was cut back by 3 bases and J by 4 bases. The CDR3 runs to 15 residues. CDR1 is LGHDT, CDR2 YNNKEL, per germline (reference sequence).

The sample holds many counts of this clonotype. The chain has TRBV15 and TRBJ2-7; TRBD2 might be the D (5 bases). CDR3 size: 17 residues. Germline assignment: CDR1 LNHNV and CDR2 YYDKDF (reference sequence). V was cut by 1 base and J by 9 bases, with 25 bases left in between. The CDR3 nucleotides are TGTGCCACCAGCAGAGGATTGAGGAGGTTGCTCCCCTACATGCAGTACGTC. Amino acid sequence: CATSRGLRRLLPYMQYV.

This clonotype has ten or more counts. This chain links TRBV12-3 or TRBV12-4 with TRBJ1-5; D ambiguous. CDR3 length: 12 amino acids. V was pared by 3 bases and J by 6 bases, with 6 bases between. CDR3 protein: CASSFYGQPQHF. CDR3 DNA sequence: TGTGCCAGCAGTTTTTACGGTCAGCCCCAGCATTTT.

There are many counts of this clonotype. V usage is TRBV20-1 and J usage is TRBJ1-5; 7 nucleotides agree with TRBD1. With 5 bases clipped from V and 0 bases from J, the junction kept 1 base outside the gene matches. The germline gives CDR1 DFQATT, CDR2 SNEGSKA (reference sequence). The CDR3 is 13 residues long. The CDR3, as DNA: TGCAGTGCTGGGACAGATAGCAATCAGCCCCAGCATTTT. This sequence encodes CSAGTDSNQPQHF.

This clonotype was recorded at least ten times. V is TRBV5-1 and J is TRBJ1-2; 10 bases fit TRBD1. The germline gives CDR1 SGHRS, CDR2 YFSETQ. CDR3 length equals 14 residues. V shed 3 bases, J shed 6 bases, and the junction held 5 bases outside the gene matches. Here the CDR3 reads CASSWGTGVNGYTF. In DNA, the CDR3 is TGCGCCAGCAGCTGGGGGACAGGGGTTAATGGCTACACCTTC.

There are a few counts of this clonotype. The genes are TRBV10-3 and TRBJ1-6, with D perhaps matching TRBD1 (6 bases). The length of the CDR3 is 13 residues. Germline values: CDR1 ENHRY, CDR2 SYGVKD. Trimming removed 3 bases at V and 10 bases at J, with 10 bases between. The CDR3 protein is CAISETGMSPLHF. The CDR3, as DNA: TGTGCCATCAGTGAAACAGGGATGTCACCCCTCCACTTT.

Ten or more counts support this clonotype. The J gene is TRBJ2-5, the V gene TRBV27, with 7 bases matching TRBD1. V gave up 3 bases and J gave up 1 base; unmatched junction bases: 8. CDR1 and CDR2 from the germline V gene are MNHEY and SMNVEV (reference sequence). The CDR3 has 16 residues. Written as DNA, the CDR3 is TGTGCCAGCAGTTTCGGAAGGGGGCGCGTCCAAGAGACCCAGTACTTC. This translates into CASSFGRGRVQETQYF.

This clonotype was seen many times. The chain has TRBV28 and TRBJ2-2, with a possible D match to TRBD1 (6 bases). The length of the CDR3 is 17 residues. Trimming removed 10 bases from V and 1 base from J, with 22 bases in between. The germline V gene has CDR1 MDHEN and CDR2 SYDVKM. This CDR3 is CATRFSGDSGNTGELFF. The CDR3 DNA reads as TGTGCCACTCGTTTCTCAGGGGATTCGGGGAACACCGGGGAGCTGTTTTTT.

This clonotype occurred many times. The V call is TRBV20-1, the J call TRBJ2-3; 12 nucleotides line up with TRBD2. V lost 0 bases and J lost 6; bases outside the gene matches: 10. Germline CDR1 DFQATT, CDR2 SNEGSKA (reference sequence). The length of the CDR3 is 17 residues. The CDR3 sequence is CSARDSQTSGRWDTQYF. The DNA for the CDR3 is TGCAGTGCTAGAGACAGTCAGACTAGCGGGAGATGGGATACGCAGTATTTT.

Many counts were recorded for this clonotype. The rearrangement links TRBV7-9 to TRBJ2-2, with D tentatively TRBD1 (5 bases). The CDR3 consists of 16 residues. Deletions cut 1 base from V and 1 base from J, with 10 bases between. Germline lookup yields CDR1 SEHNR and CDR2 FQNEAQ (reference sequence). CDR3 amino acids: CASSLERGLNTGELFF. CDR3 bases: TGTGCCAGCAGCTTAGAAAGGGGCCTGAACACCGGGGAGCTGTTTTTT. The full variable domain, rest sourced from reference TRBV7-9 and TRBJ2-2, is DTGVSQNPRHKITKRGQNVTFRCDPISEHNRLYWYRQTLGQGPEFLTYFQNEAQLEKSRLLSDRFSAERPKGSFSTLEIQRTEQGDSAMYLCASSLERGLNTGELFFGEGSRLTVL.

J is TRBJ1-5 and V is TRBV19; perhaps TRBD1 as D (5 bases). CDR3 length: 14 residues. V gave up 5 bases and J gave up 4 bases, with 12 bases separating them. In germline, CDR1 is LNHDA, CDR2 SQIVND (reference sequence). CDR3 bases: TGTGCCAGTAGTCCGGGGGTGGAAAATCAGCCCCAGCATTTT. Its protein product is CASSPGVENQPQHF.

This clonotype was recorded a few times. The genes are TRBV7-2 and TRBJ2-5; the D gene could be TRBD1 or TRBD2 (5 bases each). V lost 5 bases, J lost 9 bases, and 16 bases lay in between. CDR3 size: 13 residues. Germline CDR1 and CDR2: SGHTA and FQGNSA. CDR3 in DNA: TGTGCCAGCAGCCCCGGCCAAATGGGGGCCCAGTACTTC. Its protein is CASSPGQMGAQYF.

Regarding this clonotype: A single base separates this from a much larger clone, so it may be a read error. The chain is built from TRBV20-1 and TRBJ2-3; a possible D gene is TRBD1 (6 bases). Germline values: CDR1 DFQATT, CDR2 SNEGSKA (reference sequence). V dropped 5 bases and J dropped 3 bases, with 21 bases sitting between them. The CDR3 covers 16 residues. The CDR3 region is CSAPDYRDTETDTQYF. In nucleotides, the CDR3 is TGCAGTGCTCCTGATTACAGGGACACTGAGACAGATACGCAGTATTTT.

This clonotype came up a few times. V usage is TRBV5-1 and J usage is TRBJ2-5, with a possible D match to TRBD2 (5 bases). This CDR3 has 17 residues. The V end was cut by 3 bases, the J end by 4 bases, with 22 bases between. Germline CDR1 SGHRS, CDR2 YFSETQ. For the CDR3, the DNA is TGCGCCAGCAGCTCCCTTCGTGGCGGACGGAGGCCAGAGACCCAGTACTTC. Protein sequence: CASSSLRGGRRPETQYF.

In its sample, this clonotype was seen many times. The chain employs TRBV20-1 and TRBJ1-1; a possible D gene is TRBD1 (6 bases). CDR1 DFQATT and CDR2 SNEGSKA come from the germline V gene (reference sequence). The germline V and J ends were trimmed by 2 bases and 5 bases, with 18 bases remaining between them. This CDR3 is built from 15 residues. CDR3 amino acids: CSARRQGLGQTEAFF. DNA for the CDR3: TGCAGTGCTAGAAGGCAGGGGCTCGGGCAGACTGAAGCTTTCTTT.

In the case of this clonotype: Compared with germline, one end of the junction differs, possibly owing to a read error. The gene calls are TRBV4-1 and TRBJ1-6, with D perhaps TRBD1 (6 bases). The CDR3 sequence is 16 residues long. Germline assignment: CDR1 MGHRA and CDR2 YSYEKL. CDR3 in DNA: TGCGCCAGCAGCCAAGATAATCGGGTAGGGGGGTCACCCCTCAACTTT. Amino acid sequence: CASSQDNRVGGSPLNF.

This clonotype appeared many times. The V gene is TRBV4-1, the J gene TRBJ2-3, with D possibly matching TRBD1 (5 bases). The CDR3 runs to 14 residues. The V end lost 4 bases, the J end lost 4 bases, and 12 bases lay between the germline ends. Germline CDR1 MGHRA, CDR2 YSYEKL. The CDR3 reads CASSLVGAADTQYF. The CDR3 region has the DNA TGCGCCAGCAGCCTCGTTGGGGCCGCAGATACGCAGTATTTT.

This clonotype was seen repeatedly, ten times or more. V usage is TRBV5-5 and J usage is TRBJ2-1, with TRBD2 matching 11 bases. There are 16 residues in the CDR3. Germline V gene data show CDR1 as SGHKS and CDR2 as YYEKEE (reference sequence). J gave up 5 bases and V 1 base, and 5 bases lay outside the gene matches. The CDR3 region is CASSLTGTSGNNEQFF. The CDR3 coding sequence is TGTGCCAGCAGCTTGACTGGGACTAGCGGTAACAATGAGCAGTTCTTC.

This clonotype has a count of ten or more. This sequence joins TRBV20-1 and TRBJ2-7, with D unclear. V lost 0 bases to trimming and J lost 4 bases, with 4 bases between them. Germline V lookup: CDR1 DFQATT, CDR2 SNEGSKA (reference sequence). This CDR3 is 11 amino acids long. The CDR3 nucleotides are TGCAGTGCTAGAGAAGGGTACGAGCAGTACTTC. Encoded protein: CSAREGYEQYF.

This clonotype showed up just a few times. This sequence joins TRBV5-1 and TRBJ2-5; D possibly corresponds to TRBD1 (6 bases). V was pared by 1 base and J by 5 bases, with 9 bases between. The CDR3 consists of 13 residues. Germline assignment: CDR1 SGHRS and CDR2 YFSETQ. DNA for the CDR3: TGCGCCAGCAGCTTGTTCACAGGGGAGACCCAGTACTTC. Its protein is CASSLFTGETQYF.

This clonotype has more than one count but fewer than ten. The chain links TRBV4-3 to TRBJ1-4; the D is unclear. V was clipped by 0 bases and J by 8 bases, with 16 bases between them. Germline V gene data show CDR1 as LGHNA and CDR2 as YSLEER. The CDR3 is made up of 16 amino acids. The CDR3 DNA sequence: TGCGCCAGCAGCCAAGATAGAGGACTCCTGGTGGAAAAACTGTTTTTT. It translates to CASSQDRGLLVEKLFF.

In its sample, this clonotype was seen a few times. Written as DNA, the CDR3 is TGTGCCAGCAGCCAAGACGTTTCGATCGCGAACACTGAAGCTTTCTTT. Translation gives CASSQDVSIANTEAFF. The rearrangement links TRBV3-1 to TRBJ1-1; no firm D call. V was trimmed by 0 bases and J by 1 base, leaving 12 bases between them. CDR3 size: 16 residues. Per germline, CDR1 LGHDT and CDR2 YNNKEL (reference sequence).

This clonotype was found many times. For the CDR3, the DNA is TGCGCCAGCAGCTTGGCAGGGGACAATGAGCAGTTCTTC. Its protein product is CASSLAGDNEQFF. The J gene is TRBJ2-1, the V gene TRBV5-1; TRBD1 might be the D (6 bases). V was trimmed by 0 bases and J by 5 bases, leaving 6 bases between them. The CDR3 is made up of 13 amino acids. CDR1 is SGHRS, CDR2 YFSETQ, per germline.

This clonotype was recorded many times. The genes are TRBV12-3 or TRBV12-4 and TRBJ2-2; TRBD1 might be the D (6 bases). The CDR3 consists of 14 residues. V lost 5 bases to trimming and J lost 10 bases, with 17 bases between them. CDR3 DNA sequence: TGTGCCAGCAGTACCGGGACATCTCCGACGGAGCTGTTTTTT. Translation: CASSTGTSPTELFF.

There are a few counts of this clonotype. The chain carries TRBV5-6 and TRBJ2-7; 12 bases line up with TRBD2. Trimming took 4 bases from V and 2 from J; bases not matched to a gene: 4. The CDR3 runs to 15 residues. Looked up from germline, CDR1 is SGHDT and CDR2 is YYEEEE. CDR3 in amino acids: CASSVLAGGTYEQYF. CDR3 in DNA: TGTGCCAGCAGCGTCCTAGCGGGGGGGACCTACGAGCAGTACTTC.

Many counts were recorded for this clonotype. The V and J genes are TRBV10-3 and TRBJ1-1; weak D call: TRBD1 (6 bases). This CDR3 is 14 amino acids long. The V gene lost 4 bases and the J gene lost 2 bases, with 11 bases spanning the gap. Germline CDR1 is ENHRY and CDR2 is SYGVKD. The CDR3 nucleotides read TGTGCCATCAGTGGGACGGGGGGCAACACTGAAGCTTTCTTT. Translated: CAISGTGGNTEAFF.